A single TCR beta chain is shown here with its context. The clone's antigen remains unknown. Base qualities are not recorded, but no much larger clone differs from it by a single base. Libraries were made using 5' RACE. For sequencing, an Illumina HiSeq 2000 was employed. Template switching introduced a universal primer binding site; the final cDNA contained a unique molecular identifier, enabling accurate counting of TCR cDNA molecules. Specific primers in the conserved constant-segment region were used to synthesize first-strand cDNA for the TCR alpha and beta chains. To control for contamination, each cDNA library was double barcoded with a SMART-Mk sample barcode plus Illumina barcodes. TruSeq adapter sequences along with Illumina sample barcodes were introduced in two successive PCR steps. TCR alpha and beta cDNA libraries were sequenced on the Illumina HiSeq platform with custom primers. The paper's data handling went like this. Unique molecular identifiers were extracted from raw reads with MiGEC, and CDR3 positions were determined with MiXCR. For each individual, recombination models were inferred using an EM algorithm with the repgenHMM and IGoR tools. The tcR package in R was used for shared clonotype analysis, with sharing normalized by the product of cloneset sizes. To study raw recombination free of thymic and clonal selection effects, out-of-frame nonproductive sequences were analyzed. The raw public reads went through TCRdb reprocessing: fastp at Q25, MiXCR clone calling, in-frame beta chains kept. Each entry merges the rows of one CDR3 protein and shows their most common DNA and genes. These V and J calls derive from TCRdb rather than the authors' analysis. The sample table records a few hundred thousand distinct CDR3 sequences; about a fifth of these occur just once. Roughly 12% of the sample belongs to the ten largest clones.

This entry is derived from a study of identical twins (dated by TCRdb to 2016 to 2018). About the investigation overall: To test whether fetal clonotypes persist, this study deep-sequenced TCR alpha and beta repertoires from monozygotic twins, from unrelated adults of various ages, and from cord blood. To rule out contamination, replicate twin experiments were performed at different times with different library preparation protocols. Paper-wide results and their limitations: Excess twin sharing in beta out-of-frame sequences was weaker because fewer shared sequences lowered the signal-to-noise ratio. Recombination models systematically underestimated out-of-frame TCR alpha sharing in monozygotic twins but agreed with sharing between unrelated individuals. Compared with coincidental sharing between unrelated individuals, out-of-frame TCR alpha sequences shared between twins showed an excess of sequences with low generation probability. Because the same donors could not be followed over many years, the conclusions relied on cross-sectional statistical analysis. Abundant cord blood beta clonotypes carried fewer insertions; young adult naive repertoires showed a weaker similar trend, while memory repertoires showed none. Invariant T cells such as MAIT and iNKT could partly confound zero-insertion analyses, although diverse VJ usage argued against such confounding for most clonotypes.

The germline V gene (reference sequence) specifies MNHNY as CDR1 and SVGAGI as CDR2. The V and J ends are trimmed by 2 bases and 5 bases, leaving 8 bases between them. Its CDR3 holds 13 amino acids, cysteine through phenylalanine. CDR3 DNA is the only sequence kept; it has 39 bases, read in frame from the first base. Only healthy Caucasian donors were included. Three unrelated non-twin adults were additionally sequenced: a male aged 18 to 30, a male aged 50 to 59 and a female aged 50 to 59. Miltenyi CD45RO+ enrichment and human naive T-cell isolation kits were used to isolate memory (CD45RO+) and naive T cells from PBMC.

The chain employs TRBV6-6 and TRBJ2-3, with no reliable assignment of the D segment. This TCR came from a man in his fifties or sixties in good health. Material: naive T cells sorted from blood. Read against the paper, the sample's cell subset or site label means: cells isolated with a human naive T-cell isolation kit. The DNA sequence is TGTGCCAGCAGTTACAGGACCTTAGATACGCAGTATTTT. Its protein is CASSYRTLDTQYF.